Below are 7 T cell receptor beta chains sequenced from a single sample in a study of control samples from healthy donors and cancer patients (dated by TCRdb to the early 2020s). Library preparation employed the immunoSEQ multiplex PCR assay. This immuneACCESS table, as held by TCRdb, lists in-frame sequences with V and J called but not all clones. Of the missing ones, under half trace to an unresolved V gene in checked studies; the others have no known cause. The sample profile shows some 120,000 clones; approximately 94% of them were found once. The ten largest clones take up 3.5% to 4% of the sample. Sequencing input: blood. The receptors come from a young man in good health.

CDR3 in DNA: TGTGCCAGCAGCGTTTACCCGTTACCAAAGACCGGGACAGGGGACACTGAAGCTTTCTTT. It codes for CASSVYPLPKTGTGDTEAFF. The V gene is TRBV27, the J gene TRBJ1-1, with 10 bases fitting TRBD1. Germline V lookup: CDR1 MNHEY, CDR2 SMNVEV (reference sequence). V lost 6 bases to trimming and J lost 3 bases; unmatched junction nucleotides: 22. The CDR3 covers 20 residues.

The V call is TRBV5-1, the J call TRBJ2-5; D might be TRBD2 (6 bases). Trimming pared 5 bases from V and 5 bases from J, leaving 10 bases between. Looked up from germline, CDR1 is SGHRS and CDR2 is YFSETQ. There are 12 residues in the CDR3. CDR3 amino acids: CASRGGAETQYF. The CDR3 coding sequence is TGCGCCAGCAGAGGAGGGGCCGAGACCCAGTACTTC.

The rearrangement uses TRBV19 and TRBJ1-1; TRBD1 matches at 9 bases. Germline CDR1 is LNHDA and CDR2 is SQIVND (reference sequence). The CDR3 is 16 amino acids. J gave up 7 bases and V 3 bases, and 12 bases lay outside the gene matches. CDR3 region: CASSMGPWDRDGEAFF. In DNA, the CDR3 is TGTGCCAGTAGTATGGGACCCTGGGACAGGGATGGTGAAGCTTTCTTT.

A few counts support this clone. J is TRBJ1-2 and V is TRBV6-6; a possible D gene is TRBD1 (6 bases). With 2 bases removed from V and 6 bases from J, the gap between germline ends came to 13 bases. The germline gives CDR1 MNHNY, CDR2 SVGAGI (reference sequence). There are 14 residues in the CDR3. CDR3 in amino acids: CASSYGGRADGYTF. DNA of the CDR3: TGTGCCAGCAGTTACGGGGGGCGCGCAGATGGCTACACCTTC.

The rearrangement uses TRBV6-1 and TRBJ2-1, with D perhaps matching TRBD1 (5 bases). Germline CDR1 MNHNS, CDR2 SASEGT. The CDR3 covers 13 residues. V was clipped by 1 base and J by 6 bases, with 7 bases between them. The CDR3 loop reads CASSEETGNEQFF. For the CDR3, the DNA is TGTGCCAGCAGTGAAGAAACAGGCAATGAGCAGTTCTTC.

V gene TRBV13 combines with J gene TRBJ2-3; D not resolved. The CDR3 has 14 amino acids. CDR1 and CDR2 (germline): PRHDT, FYEKMQ (reference sequence). The V end lost 1 base, the J end lost 1 base, and 6 bases lay between the germline ends. The CDR3 nucleotides read TGTGCCAGCAGCTTAGTACAGCGCACAGATACGCAGTATTTT. It translates to CASSLVQRTDTQYF.

This clone was detected once. V usage is TRBV30 and J usage is TRBJ2-3; D not certain. The CDR3 covers 12 residues. V lost 5 bases and J 6 bases, leaving 12 bases between the germline ends. The V gene's germline CDR1 is GTSNPN and CDR2 SVGIG (reference sequence). For the CDR3, the DNA is TGTGCCTGGTCCCTAGGTTCGGATACGCAGTATTTT. It yields the protein CAWSLGSDTQYF.